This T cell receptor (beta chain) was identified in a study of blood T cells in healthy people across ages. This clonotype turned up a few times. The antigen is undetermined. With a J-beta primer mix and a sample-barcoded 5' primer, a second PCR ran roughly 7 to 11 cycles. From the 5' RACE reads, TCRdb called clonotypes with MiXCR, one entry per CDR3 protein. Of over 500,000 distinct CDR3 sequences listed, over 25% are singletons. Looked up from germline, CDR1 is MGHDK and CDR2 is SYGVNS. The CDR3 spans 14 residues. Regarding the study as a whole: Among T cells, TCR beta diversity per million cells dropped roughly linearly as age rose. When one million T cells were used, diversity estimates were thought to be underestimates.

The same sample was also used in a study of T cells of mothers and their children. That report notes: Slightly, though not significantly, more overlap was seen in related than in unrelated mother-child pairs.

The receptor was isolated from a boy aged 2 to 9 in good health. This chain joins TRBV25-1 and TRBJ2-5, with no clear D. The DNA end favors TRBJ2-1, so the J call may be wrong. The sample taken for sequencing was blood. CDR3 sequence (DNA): TGTGCCAGCAGTGCGACCAAACCCTACAATGAGCAGTTCTTC. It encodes CASSATKPYNEQFF.